The entry that follows covers one T cell receptor (beta chain) sequence. This sample is part of a study of blood T cell repertoires in COVID-19. The CDR3 runs 13 residues. Germline V gives CDR1 LGHNA, CDR2 YSLEER. The germline V and J ends were trimmed by 0 bases and 8 bases, with 8 bases remaining between them. Participants had their cohort set by participant-reported clinical history. Up to 2 weeks before entering the study, exposed participants had met a COVID-19 case. The protocol was immunoSEQ multiplex PCR, while the TCRdb copy is restricted to in-frame clones and leaves out a portion. Among 350,000 to 500,000 clones listed, 70% to 90% were seen once.

Sample: PBMCs or T cells enriched from blood (not recorded which). This chain joins TRBV4-3 and TRBJ2-4; D ambiguous. This receptor was identified in a woman younger than 35 who had been exposed to COVID-19. The CDR3 here is CASSQDHEDIQYF. CDR3 in DNA: TGCGCCAGCAGCCAAGATCATGAGGACATTCAGTACTTC.